The 20 T cell receptor beta chains below all came from one sample that was sequenced in a study of identical twins. TCRdb processed the 5' RACE reads anew with MiXCR; each CDR3 protein has one entry. The profile covers about 220,000 distinct CDR3 sequences, with approximately 7.8% appearing a single time and around 5% taken by the ten largest. The same data also went into a second study, on yellow fever vaccine responses in identical twins.

The source material was CD8+ T cells sorted from blood. The source is a woman between 18 and 29 years old in good health.

This clonotype was picked up a small number of times. V is TRBV20-1 and J is TRBJ2-3, with TRBD2 matching 11 bases. The V segment lost 0 bases and the J segment 2 bases; nucleotides outside the gene matches: 4. Germline values: CDR1 DFQATT, CDR2 SNEGSKA (reference sequence). The CDR3 is 16 amino acids. The CDR3 DNA is TGCAGTGCTAGAGATGGGACTAGCGGATTCACAGATACGCAGTATTTT. Translation: CSARDGTSGFTDTQYF.

At least ten counts were recorded for this clonotype. V usage is TRBV4-1 and J usage is TRBJ1-1; D gene ambiguous. This CDR3 region has 15 residues. CDR1 MGHRA and CDR2 YSYEKL come from the germline V gene. Trimming removed 0 bases at V and 0 bases at J, with 8 bases between. The CDR3 reads CASSQDQRVNTEAFF. The CDR3 bases are TGCGCCAGCAGCCAAGATCAGAGAGTGAACACTGAAGCTTTCTTT.

The V gene is TRBV27, the J gene TRBJ2-1; the D gene could be TRBD1 or TRBD2 (6 bases each). Trimming stripped 6 bases from V and 8 bases from J, with 14 bases between. Per germline, CDR1 MNHEY and CDR2 SMNVEV (reference sequence). This CDR3 region has 13 residues. The CDR3 is CASSATGAHEQFF. CDR3 coding DNA: TGTGCCAGCAGCGCAACGGGGGCGCATGAGCAGTTCTTC.

The gene calls are TRBV5-6 and TRBJ1-1, with a weak D call TRBD1 (6 bases). V was trimmed by 0 bases and J by 2 bases, leaving 11 bases between them. The CDR3 runs 15 residues. CDR1 SGHDT and CDR2 YYEEEE come from the germline V gene. The CDR3 DNA reads TGTGCCAGCAGCTTGGAGGGGGAAGGAAACACTGAAGCTTTCTTT. Translation: CASSLEGEGNTEAFF. The full variable domain, in which reference TRBV5-6 and TRBJ1-1 provide the parts outside the CDR3, is DAGVTQSPTHLIKTRGQQVTLRCSPKSGHDTVSWYQQALGQGPQFIFQYYEEEERQRGNFPDRFSGHQFPNYSSELNVNALLLGDSALYLCASSLEGEGNTEAFFGQGTRLTVV.

The chain employs TRBV11-2 and TRBJ2-2; 7 positions match TRBD2. Germline assignment: CDR1 SGHAT and CDR2 FQNNGV. The CDR3 spans 15 residues. After removal of 1 base from V and 9 bases from J, the junction contained 8 bases not matched to a gene. Here the CDR3 DNA reads TGTGCCAGCAGCTTAGTGGGCAGGGAGGGTCGGGAGCTGTTTTTT. It encodes CASSLVGREGRELFF.

This chain joins TRBV5-1 and TRBJ2-1; no firm D call. The ends were cut back, 6 bases at V and 4 bases at J, with 14 bases in the middle. Germline CDR1 and CDR2: SGHRS and YFSETQ. This CDR3 is built from 14 residues. This CDR3 reads CASTPIGPYNEQFF. The CDR3, as DNA: TGCGCCAGCACGCCTATTGGGCCATACAATGAGCAGTTCTTC.

This clonotype was seen at least ten times. The DNA for the CDR3 is TGCAGTGCTAGGGGGACAGGTGTTGCCGTCTACGAGCAGTACGTC. It encodes CSARGTGVAVYEQYV. This chain joins TRBV20-1 and TRBJ2-7; 8 bases are a match to TRBD1. Germline V gene lookup returns CDR1 DFQATT and CDR2 SNEGSKA (reference sequence). This CDR3 comprises 15 residues. J was trimmed by 3 bases and V by 3 bases; bases with no gene match: 10.

The chain is built from TRBV7-8 and TRBJ1-5; D may be TRBD1 (5 bases). Germline V gene sequence: CDR1 SGHVS, CDR2 FQNEAQ. The CDR3 loop spans 16 amino acids. V was pared by 1 base and J by 0 bases, with 10 bases between. CDR3 in DNA: TGTGCCAGCAGCTTAGGGGGGGGATATAGCAATCAGCCCCAGCATTTT. The encoded protein is CASSLGGGYSNQPQHF. The full variable domain, with the rest looked up from reference TRBV7-8 and TRBJ1-5, is GAGVSQSPRYKVAKRGQDVALRCDPISGHVSLFWYQQALGQGPEFLTYFQNEAQLDKSGLPSDRFFAERPEGSVSTLKIQRTQQEDSAVYLCASSLGGGYSNQPQHFGDGTRLSIL.

This clonotype came up many times. The genes are TRBV5-6 and TRBJ1-2; D remains unclear. CDR3 length: 13 residues. The germline V gene encodes CDR1 SGHDT and CDR2 YYEEEE. Trimming pared 2 bases from V and 4 bases from J, leaving 9 bases between. Written as DNA, the CDR3 is TGTGCCAGCAGCTTTCCCGGGCCCTATGGCTACACCTTC. Its protein product is CASSFPGPYGYTF.

This clonotype was counted at least ten times. V usage is TRBV2 and J usage is TRBJ2-5; the D gene is possibly TRBD2 (7 bases). There are 15 residues in the CDR3. The ends were cut back, 1 base at V and 2 bases at J, with 11 bases in the middle. Germline V CDR1 and CDR2: SNHLY, FYNNEI. The CDR3 DNA is TGTGCCAGCAGTGAAGGAGGGGGACTACAAGAGACCCAGTACTTC. It encodes CASSEGGGLQETQYF.

This clonotype was found a few times. J is TRBJ2-3 and V is TRBV10-3, with 13 bases fitting TRBD2. CDR3 size: 15 residues. Germline lookup yields CDR1 ENHRY and CDR2 SYGVKD. The V gene end was trimmed by 10 bases and the J gene end by 2 bases; junction bases not matched to a gene: 6. The CDR3 loop reads CATQGTSGNTDTQYF. CDR3 coding DNA: TGTGCCACTCAAGGGACTAGCGGGAACACAGATACGCAGTATTTT.

The V call is TRBV5-5, the J call TRBJ2-1, with 8 bases that match TRBD2. V trimming: 0 bases; J trimming: 4 bases; junction bases outside the gene matches: 3. This CDR3 contains 15 residues. Germline CDR1 reads SGHKS; CDR2 reads YYEKEE (reference sequence). The CDR3, as DNA: TGTGCCAGCAGCTTGGAGGTAGCGGGGTACAATGAGCAGTTCTTC. The encoded protein is CASSLEVAGYNEQFF.

The chain is built from TRBV20-1 and TRBJ1-1; tentative D call: TRBD1 (6 bases). CDR3 length: 14 amino acids. The germline V and J ends were trimmed by 4 bases and 6 bases, with 18 bases remaining between them. From germline, CDR1 is DFQATT and CDR2 SNEGSKA (reference sequence). CDR3 bases: TGCAGTGCTACTCAGGGGTTTGACATCCCTGAAGCTTTCTTT. Translating gives CSATQGFDIPEAFF.

CDR3: CATSDFWDTGNEQFF. The CDR3 DNA reads as TGTGCCACCAGTGATTTTTGGGACACGGGAAATGAGCAGTTCTTC. The chain employs TRBV24-1 and TRBJ2-1; possibly TRBD1 for D (6 bases). The ends were cut back, 1 base at V and 7 bases at J, with 13 bases in the middle. Germline loops: CDR1 KGHDR, CDR2 SFDVKD. This CDR3 spans 15 amino acids.

This clonotype was seen ten or more times. This rearrangement joins TRBV12-5 to TRBJ1-1, with D uncertain. The CDR3 runs 14 residues. The germline V gene encodes CDR1 LGHNT and CDR2 FRNRAP. V was clipped by 2 bases and J by 4 bases, with 11 bases between them. The CDR3 loop is CASGLWGLGTEAFF. CDR3 nucleotides: TGTGCTAGTGGTTTGTGGGGATTGGGCACTGAAGCTTTCTTT.

Only a few counts were recorded for this clonotype. The chain employs TRBV2 and TRBJ2-7; D perhaps matches TRBD1 (6 bases). The CDR3 totals 14 residues. The V gene lost 9 bases and the J gene lost 2 bases, with 17 bases spanning the gap. CDR1 and CDR2 from the germline V gene are SNHLY and FYNNEI. CDR3 nucleotide sequence: TGTGCCAGTGAGGCAGGGGTCACACCCTACGAGCAGTACTTC. Amino acid sequence: CASEAGVTPYEQYF.

This clonotype was counted between two and nine times. This chain connects TRBV12-3 or TRBV12-4 to TRBJ1-5; 7 bases map to TRBD1. CDR3 length equals 15 residues. V shed 6 bases, J shed 0 bases, and the junction held 5 bases outside the gene matches. Written as DNA, the CDR3 is TGTGCCAGCAGGCAGACAGGGTATAGCAATCAGCCCCAGCATTTT. Translation gives CASRQTGYSNQPQHF.

This clonotype has ten or more counts. V and J are TRBV15 and TRBJ2-6; 12 bases line up with TRBD2. The V segment lost 0 bases and the J segment 3 bases; nucleotides outside the gene matches: 6. Germline-derived CDR1 and CDR2 are LNHNV and YYDKDF (reference sequence). The CDR3 spans 19 residues. The CDR3 loop is CATSRDRLAGEGGANVLTF. CDR3 nucleotide sequence: TGTGCCACCAGCAGAGATAGACTAGCGGGAGAGGGTGGGGCCAACGTCCTGACTTTC.

This chain joins TRBV10-3 and TRBJ2-5, with D perhaps TRBD2 (6 bases). Germline V gene sequence: CDR1 ENHRY, CDR2 SYGVKD. The V gene lost 3 bases and the J gene lost 0 bases, with 11 bases spanning the gap. The CDR3 loop spans 15 amino acids. The CDR3 protein is CAISDASDYQETQYF. CDR3 sequence (DNA): TGTGCCATCAGTGACGCTAGCGACTACCAAGAGACCCAGTACTTC.

J is TRBJ2-1 and V is TRBV6-2 or TRBV6-3; D uncertain. Trimming removed 6 bases from V and 9 bases from J, with 9 bases in between. Germline CDR1 and CDR2: MNHEY and SVGEGT. CDR3 length equals 11 residues. The CDR3 DNA is TGTGCCAGCAGCATCATGGGTGAGCAGTTCTTC. Its translation is CASSIMGEQFF.